The rows below give T cell receptor beta chains drawn from one sample of a study of blood T cell repertoires in COVID-19. Profiled with immunoSEQ multiplex PCR; TCRdb holds only in-frame clones, not every one. The sample has around 130,000 clones; around 87% are singletons. The specimen sequenced was peripheral blood. Receptor source: a woman aged 45-60 years with acute or convalescent COVID-19. CDR3s include the opening cysteine and the closing phenylalanine or tryptophan. Fields, in order: J gene, V gene, D gene, CDR3 protein. A D gene is named only where the DNA matches it firmly.

>TRBJ2-5|TRBV30|TRBD2
CAWSLRLAGGRETQYF
>TRBJ2-2|TRBV11-2|NA
CASSFSGGELFF
>TRBJ2-1|TRBV28|TRBD1
CASSFGTGGNNEQFF
>TRBJ2-5|TRBV15|TRBD2
CATSRDWRGDQETQYF
>TRBJ2-2|TRBV6-5|TRBD2
CASSPRLAGTGELFF
>TRBJ2-1|TRBV5-1|TRBD2
CASREGSGSSYNEQFF
>TRBJ2-2|TRBV29-1|TRBD1
CSVPRTGVTTGELFF
>TRBJ1-1|TRBV9|TRBD1
CASSVSRDRGTAANTEAFF
>TRBJ2-3|TRBV5-6|TRBD1
CASSTQGAYFTDTQYF
>TRBJ1-2|TRBV7-9|NA
CASSTPGWGTGGDGYTF
>TRBJ2-7|TRBV28|TRBD2
CASSLSLAGTYEQYF
>TRBJ2-3|TRBV28|NA
CASTQLQANLSTDTQYF
>TRBJ2-7|TRBV3-1/TRBV3-2|NA
CASSEARGHYEQYF
>TRBJ1-5|TRBV10-3|NA
CAIRSTGDGNQPQHF
>TRBJ2-7|TRBV4-3|NA
CASSQDPQATYEQYF
>TRBJ1-6|TRBV7-9|NA
CASSSQNSPLHF
>TRBJ2-7|TRBV5-4|NA
CASSLGGSMSYEQYF
>TRBJ2-7|TRBV6-5|TRBD1
CASSYSSQGVTYEQYF
>TRBJ2-1|TRBV11-3|TRBD2
CASSLGTSGNNEQFF
>TRBJ1-1|TRBV5-4|TRBD1
CASSIGTGFFTEAFF
>TRBJ1-3|TRBV6-6|NA
CASTVEGNTIYF
>TRBJ2-5|TRBV5-5|TRBD2
CASSVGLAGGQETQYF
>TRBJ2-3|TRBV24-1|TRBD2
CATSDPGEGADTQYF
>TRBJ2-5|TRBV7-9|TRBD2
CASSSIAGQETQYF
>TRBJ2-2|TRBV30|TRBD1
CAWGTGTGELFF
>TRBJ2-7|TRBV1|NA
CTSSQDRGLPSHYEQYF
>TRBJ2-7|TRBV2|TRBD1
CASSLDRERREQYF
>TRBJ2-7|TRBV7-2|TRBD2
CASSHWTRTPYEQYF
>TRBJ2-2|TRBV10-2|NA
CASKSQGNTGELFF
>TRBJ2-7|TRBV29-1|NA
CSVEVGHEQYF
>TRBJ1-1|TRBV6-5|TRBD1
CASSRTGLNTEAFF
>TRBJ2-1|TRBV18|NA
CASSRYDTYNEQFF
>TRBJ2-5|TRBV5-1|NA
CASSLYPETQYF
>TRBJ2-1|TRBV29-1|NA
CSVIRPGTSVNEQFF
>TRBJ2-7|TRBV19|NA
CASSIDSGINYEQYF
>TRBJ2-7|TRBV4-2|TRBD1
CASSPLGDRGSREQYF
>TRBJ1-5|TRBV30|NA
CAWSRGHDQPQHF
>TRBJ2-7|TRBV11-2|NA
CASSSTGNLYEQYF
>TRBJ1-5|TRBV4-3|NA
CASSLVLSNQPQHF
>TRBJ2-7|TRBV12-3/TRBV12-4|NA
CASSPVSYEQYF
>TRBJ2-7|TRBV7-8|TRBD2
CASSRGTSVHEQYF
>TRBJ2-2|TRBV2|TRBD2
CASLMALAGTGELFF
>TRBJ1-2|TRBV30|NA
CAWTGRRGGYTF
>TRBJ2-1|TRBV7-6|TRBD2
CASSRGGEQFF
>TRBJ1-2|TRBV6-5|NA
CASSYSYNYGYTF
>TRBJ2-7|TRBV3-1/TRBV3-2|TRBD2
CASSPKLNSSGITYEQYF
>TRBJ2-1|TRBV27|TRBD2
CASKGLGIYIEQFF
>TRBJ2-7|TRBV5-1|TRBD2
CASSLAGGRGHEQYF
>TRBJ1-2|TRBV11-2|NA
CASSGVTSNYGYTF
>TRBJ1-2|TRBV27|NA
CASSLHPTGRTYGYTF
>TRBJ1-5|TRBV18|TRBD1
CASSTGTGGYQPQHF